The clone carrying this T cell receptor (beta chain) has just one count. V was clipped by 6 bases and J by 1 base, with 12 bases between them. Germline V lookup: CDR1 MDHEN, CDR2 SYDVKM. There are 15 residues in the CDR3. The repertoire was sequenced with immunoSEQ multiplex PCR; TCRdb's copy has only in-frame clones and lacks some. The repertoire includes approximately 200,000 clones, approximately 87% of them detected once, and about 6% sits in the top ten. This entry is derived from a study of blood T cell repertoires in COVID-19. In the study overall: In each case, the material was cDNA or gDNA derived from T cells, B-cell-depleted T cells, or PBMCs.

Sequencing was carried out using peripheral blood. The source is a man between 60 and 70 years old who had recovered from COVID-19. This sequence joins TRBV28 and TRBJ2-2, with D unclear. DNA of the CDR3: TGTGCCAGCAGGGTGGTATGGCTGAACACCGGGGAGCTGTTTTTT. Its protein product is CASRVVWLNTGELFF.